Each of the 7 T cell receptor beta chains below was sequenced from the same sample in a study of Graves' ophthalmopathy and Graves' hyperthyroidism. TCR beta CDR3 regions were amplified from RNA transcripts. HTBI primers were used in a first-round RT-PCR, which preceded a second-round multiplex PCR. Each CDR3 protein is one row after TCRdb ran MiXCR on the multiplex PCR reads. Counted here are 400,000 to 450,000 distinct CDR3 sequences, over 20% occurring once; the ten biggest clones make up 2.5% to 3.5%. The source material was peripheral blood. The receptors come from a woman between 18 and 29 years old with stable Graves' hyperthyroidism.

This clonotype was detected many times. This chain joins TRBV6-5 and TRBJ2-2; 14 nucleotides agree with TRBD2. The V gene's germline CDR1 is MNHEY and CDR2 SVGAGI. Trimming cost V 6 bases and J 6 bases; bases outside gene matches: 3. The CDR3 has 15 residues. CDR3 sequence (DNA): TGTGCCAGCAGGGGGGGACTAGCGGGGGCCGGGGAGCTGTTTTTT. It codes for CASRGGLAGAGELFF.

Remarks on this clonotype: This clone may be a read error of a much larger clone one base away. V usage is TRBV6-1 and J usage is TRBJ1-1; D is possibly TRBD1 (5 bases). Deletions cut 6 bases from V and 1 base from J, with 9 bases between. Per germline, CDR1 MNHNS and CDR2 SASEGT. This CDR3 is built from 13 residues. CDR3 region: CASSSGWNTEAFF. Here the CDR3 DNA reads TGTGCCAGCAGCTCAGGGTGGAACACTGAAGCTTTCTTT.

This clonotype was detected once. V is TRBV6-1 and J is TRBJ2-7, with D maybe TRBD2 (6 bases). V dropped 8 bases and J dropped 0 bases, with 11 bases sitting between them. Germline lookup yields CDR1 MNHNS and CDR2 SASEGT. This CDR3 region has 13 residues. CDR3: CASFGGDSYEQYF. The CDR3 region has the DNA TGTGCCAGCTTTGGCGGGGACTCCTACGAGCAGTACTTC.

The sample holds many counts of this clonotype. The CDR3, as DNA: TGTGCCAGCAGCAACCGGGACCAAGGGGACTATGGCTACACCTTC. It translates to CASSNRDQGDYGYTF. The genes are TRBV7-9 and TRBJ1-2; TRBD1 might be the D (5 bases). CDR3 length equals 15 residues. Trimming cost V 5 bases and J 3 bases, with 16 bases left between them. The germline V gene has CDR1 SEHNR and CDR2 FQNEAQ (reference sequence).

This clonotype was recorded at least ten times. The rearrangement uses TRBV20-1 and TRBJ2-5; tentatively, D is TRBD2 (6 bases). V shed 2 bases and J shed 4 bases, with 11 bases lying between them. Per the germline V gene, CDR1 is DFQATT and CDR2 is SNEGSKA (reference sequence). CDR3 length equals 13 residues. The CDR3 region is CSARSSGRETQYF. CDR3 nucleotides: TGCAGTGCTAGATCGAGCGGGCGAGAGACCCAGTACTTC.

The chain employs TRBV27 and TRBJ2-7; no clear D. Per germline, CDR1 MNHEY and CDR2 SMNVEV (reference sequence). V gave up 3 bases and J gave up 4 bases, with 10 bases separating them. The CDR3 is 13 amino acids. The CDR3: CASSLIGRYEQYF. Written as DNA, the CDR3 is TGTGCCAGCAGTTTGATTGGACGGTACGAGCAGTACTTC.

The chain recombines TRBV9 with TRBJ2-2; the D gene could be TRBD1 or TRBD2 (5 bases each). The CDR3 contains 15 residues. Germline V gives CDR1 SGDLS, CDR2 YYNGEE. The V end lost 0 bases, the J end lost 4 bases, and 10 bases lay between the germline ends. CDR3 in amino acids: CASSVGGAGTGELFF. The DNA of the CDR3 is TGTGCCAGCAGCGTAGGGGGCGCGGGCACCGGGGAGCTGTTTTTT.